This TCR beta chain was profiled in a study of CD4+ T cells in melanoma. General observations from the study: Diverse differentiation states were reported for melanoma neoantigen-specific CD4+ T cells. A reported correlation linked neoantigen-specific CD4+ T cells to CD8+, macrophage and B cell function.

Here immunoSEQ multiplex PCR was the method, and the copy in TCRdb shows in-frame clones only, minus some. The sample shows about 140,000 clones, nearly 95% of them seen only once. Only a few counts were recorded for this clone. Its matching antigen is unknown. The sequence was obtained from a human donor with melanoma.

Written as DNA, the CDR3 is TGTGCCAGCAGTCCTGGGACTAGCGGGGGTACGCAGTATTTT. Translating gives CASSPGTSGGTQYF. The J gene is TRBJ2-3, the V gene TRBV6-6, with 14 bases aligning to TRBD2. This CDR3 contains 14 residues. V dropped 5 bases and J dropped 8; count of bases not matched to a gene: 3. CDR1 MNHNY and CDR2 SVGAGI come from the germline V gene (reference sequence).